This entry features one TCR beta chain sequence. Germline V gene sequence: CDR1 SGHTS, CDR2 YDEGEE. The V segment lost 1 base and the J segment 4 bases; nucleotides outside the gene matches: 1. The CDR3 length is 14 residues. TCRdb's table, derived via immunoSEQ multiplex PCR, lists solely in-frame clones and lacks some. This sample has roughly 70,000 clones; about 85% occur once, and the top ten carry about 0.57%. The sample originates from a study of OX40 agonist ivuxolimab in advanced cancers. Study context: Patient treatment consisted of intravenous ivuxolimab administration every 2 weeks at 0.01 to 10 mg/kg. Patients assigned to dose escalation were diagnosed with hepatocellular carcinoma, melanoma, renal cell or head and neck cancer.

The sequences come from CD4+ or CD8+ T cells sorted from blood, collected in a trial of the OX40 agonist ivuxolimab. The receptor comes from an adult with an advanced solid tumor such as melanoma, head and neck, liver or kidney cancer. The rearrangement links TRBV5-8 to TRBJ2-2; the match to TRBD2 covers 7 bases. This CDR3 is CASSLPGGTGELFF. For the CDR3, the DNA is TGTGCCAGCAGCTTGCCGGGGGGCACCGGGGAGCTGTTTTTT. Using reference TRBV5-8 and TRBJ2-2 for the parts outside the CDR3, the full variable domain is EAGVTQSPTHLIKTRGQQATLRCSPISGHTSVYWYQQALGLGLQFLLWYDEGEERNRGNFPPRFSGRQFPNYSSELNVNALELEDSALYLCASSLPGGTGELFFGEGSRLTVL.